This entry describes one T cell receptor (beta chain). This sample was taken from a study of cytotoxic CD8 clonotypes in ibrutinib-treated CLL. Sequencing used immunoSEQ multiplex PCR; TCRdb keeps in-frame clones, though not all of them. The sample consists of some 290,000 clones, 80% of them appearing once. This material consisted of PBMCs, taken before ibrutinib treatment. This receptor was obtained from a human donor with chronic lymphocytic leukemia.

CDR3 sequence reads: CASRGTSGSYEQYF. The CDR3 bases are TGTGCCAGCAGGGGGACTAGCGGGAGTTACGAGCAGTACTTC. V gene TRBV2 combines with J gene TRBJ2-7; 14 bases are a match to TRBD2. The ends lost 6 bases at V and 4 bases at J; junction bases unmatched: 2. The CDR3 is 14 amino acids. In germline, CDR1 is SNHLY, CDR2 FYNNEI.